This TCR beta chain emerged from a study of blood T cell repertoires in COVID-19. Across the study: Some COVID-19 samples were acute and others convalescent; all came from the United States, Italy and Spain. Sources were T cells, B-cell-depleted T cells, or PBMCs; the material itself was cDNA or gDNA.

Original analysis: Estimation of nucleated cell counts relied on the amplification of reference gene primers. The repertoire was sequenced with immunoSEQ multiplex PCR; TCRdb's copy has only in-frame clones and lacks some. V and J calls and clone size are as listed in that table; D and trimming were resolved from the DNA. The sample includes about 160,000 clones, 90% to 95% of them seen just once. The clonotype comes from a woman between 45 and 60 years old with acute or convalescent COVID-19. Source material: peripheral blood.

CDR3 amino acids: CASSQAEVTTGELFF. The DNA for the CDR3 is TGTGCCAGCAGCCAGGCGGAAGTTACCACCGGGGAGCTGTTTTTT. The chain employs TRBV4-2 and TRBJ2-2, with no clear D. V dropped 3 bases and J dropped 4 bases, with 12 bases sitting between them. This CDR3 is 15 amino acids long. Germline lookup yields CDR1 LGHNA and CDR2 YNFKEQ.